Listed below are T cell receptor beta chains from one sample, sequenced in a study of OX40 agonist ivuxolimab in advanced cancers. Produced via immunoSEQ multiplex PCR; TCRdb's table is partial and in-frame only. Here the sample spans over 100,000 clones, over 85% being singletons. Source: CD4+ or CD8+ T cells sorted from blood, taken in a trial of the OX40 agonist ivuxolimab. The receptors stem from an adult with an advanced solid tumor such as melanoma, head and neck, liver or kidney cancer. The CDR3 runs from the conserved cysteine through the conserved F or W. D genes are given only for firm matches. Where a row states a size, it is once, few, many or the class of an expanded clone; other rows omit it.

CASSPVGTGLYNSPLHF TGTGCCAGCAGCCCGGTGGGCACAGGGCTGTATAATTCACCCCTCCACTTT 17 TRBJ1-6 TRBV5-8 - -
CASSEERGYTF TGTGCCAGCAGTGAAGAGCGAGGCTACACCTTC 11 TRBJ1-2 TRBV6-1 - -
CASGLTGPSSGNTIYF TGTGCCAGCGGCCTGACAGGGCCGAGCTCTGGAAACACCATATATTTT 16 TRBJ1-3 TRBV28 TRBD1 -
CSVDARGGGTPQYF TGCAGCGTTGACGCCCGCGGCGGGGGAACCCCCCAGTACTTC 14 TRBJ2-5 TRBV29-1 TRBD2 -
CASSQRQIEAFF TGTGCCAGCAGTCAGAGACAGATTGAAGCTTTCTTT 12 TRBJ1-1 TRBV7-9 - -
CASSLEGTANTEAFF TGCGCCAGCAGCTTGGAAGGGACAGCGAACACTGAAGCTTTCTTT 15 TRBJ1-1 TRBV5-1 TRBD1 -
CASSLKGEGPSEAFF TGCGCCAGCAGCCTCAAGGGGGAGGGGCCATCTGAAGCTTTCTTT 15 TRBJ1-1 TRBV5-1 - once
CAISEKSGGSTDTQYF TGTGCCATCAGTGAGAAGAGTGGCGGGAGCACAGATACGCAGTATTTT 16 TRBJ2-3 TRBV10-3 - -
CASSLRLAGRSGANVLTF TGTGCCAGCAGCTTAAGACTAGCGGGGAGGTCTGGGGCCAACGTCCTGACTTTC 18 TRBJ2-6 TRBV7-3 TRBD2 -
CASRPLGGGETQYF TGTGCCAGCAGACCATTAGGGGGAGGGGAGACCCAGTACTTC 14 TRBJ2-5 TRBV2 - -
CASSYTWTSGNTIYF TGTGCCAGCAGTTACACCTGGACATCTGGAAACACCATATATTTT 15 TRBJ1-3 TRBV6-5 - -
CASSTYLKGPGAEHGYTF TGTGCCAGTAGTACCTACCTGAAGGGGCCTGGGGCTGAGCATGGCTACACCTTC 18 TRBJ1-2 TRBV19 - -
CASLIGYAGELFF TGTGCCAGCCTTATTGGATATGCCGGGGAGCTGTTTTTT 13 TRBJ2-2 TRBV7-2 - -
CAWSGVAGGSTDTQYF TGTGCCTGGAGTGGCGTAGCGGGGGGTAGCACAGATACGCAGTATTTT 16 TRBJ2-3 TRBV30 TRBD2 -
CASSPGLAGVEQFF TGTGCCAGCAGCCCTGGACTAGCGGGAGTTGAGCAGTTCTTC 14 TRBJ2-1 TRBV11-2 TRBD2 -
CASNPWTGNTGELFF TGTGCCAGCAATCCTTGGACAGGAAACACCGGGGAGCTGTTTTTT 15 TRBJ2-2 TRBV11-2 TRBD1 once
CASSLVDEQYF TGTGCCAGCAGCTTAGTGGACGAGCAGTACTTC 11 TRBJ2-7 TRBV7-9 - -
CASKWQGVSNTGELFF TGTGCCAGCAAATGGCAGGGGGTGTCGAACACCGGGGAGCTGTTTTTT 16 TRBJ2-2 TRBV28 TRBD1 -
CAISEPRAGGREIPYNEQFF TGTGCCATCAGTGAGCCTAGGGCAGGGGGCCGTGAAATTCCCTACAATGAGCAGTTCTTC 20 TRBJ2-1 TRBV10-3 TRBD1 -
CASSPSSGVETAFF TGTGCCAGCTCACCCAGTTCCGGGGTAGAGACGGCTTTCTTT 14 TRBJ1-1 TRBV18 - -
CASSLRGRKGNQPQHF TGTGCCAGCAGCCTTAGAGGGCGCAAAGGAAATCAGCCCCAGCATTTT 16 TRBJ1-5 TRBV5-6 - -
CASRSGIYEQYF TGTGCCAGCAGATCAGGGATCTACGAGCAGTACTTC 12 TRBJ2-7 TRBV6-1 - once
CATSRGVGSNSPLHF TGTGCCACCAGCAGAGGAGTGGGCAGTAATTCACCCCTCCACTTT 15 TRBJ1-6 TRBV15 - -
CASSLIQAGSPLHF TGTGCCAGCAGTTTAATACAGGCGGGTTCACCCCTCCACTTT 14 TRBJ1-6 TRBV28 - -
CASGTPGPPAYEQYF TGTGCCAGCGGAACCCCGGGGCCTCCCGCCTACGAGCAGTACTTC 15 TRBJ2-7 TRBV28 - -
CASSKGIMNTEAFF TGTGCCAGTAGTAAAGGTATAATGAACACTGAAGCTTTCTTT 14 TRBJ1-1 TRBV19 - -
CASGFTGVYGYTF TGTGCTAGTGGGTTTACAGGGGTATATGGCTACACCTTC 13 TRBJ1-2 TRBV12-5 TRBD1 -
CASSKGQGRTGYTF TGTGCCAGCAGTAAGGGACAGGGGCGAACGGGCTACACCTTC 14 TRBJ1-2 TRBV6-5 TRBD1 -
CASPSMDREETQYF TGTGCCAGCCCCTCAATGGACAGGGAGGAGACCCAGTACTTC 14 TRBJ2-5 TRBV25-1 TRBD1 -
CASSKGRDGNIQYF TGTGCCAGCAGCAAAGGGCGGGATGGGAACATTCAGTACTTC 14 TRBJ2-4 TRBV21-1 - -
CASSQDRTGYSGNTIYF TGCGCCAGCAGCCAAGATAGGACAGGGTATTCTGGAAACACCATATATTTT 17 TRBJ1-3 TRBV4-1 TRBD1 -
CASSLRLAGNNEQFF TGTGCCAGCAGCTTAAGACTAGCGGGGAACAATGAGCAGTTCTTC 15 TRBJ2-1 TRBV7-3 TRBD2 -
CASSPDRGWYF TGTGCCAGCAGCCCGGACAGGGGATGGTACTTC 11 TRBJ2-7 TRBV7-2 TRBD1 -
CASSSRTSGSTEQFF TGTGCCAGCAGTTCGAGGACTAGCGGGAGTACTGAGCAGTTCTTC 15 TRBJ2-1 TRBV6-6 TRBD2 -
CASSPRGRADYEQYF TGTGCCAGCAGCCCCAGGGGGAGGGCTGACTACGAGCAGTACTTC 15 TRBJ2-7 TRBV14 - -
CATSRDPGGYLKAYEQYF TGTGCCACCAGCAGAGATCCGGGGGGGTACCTCAAGGCCTACGAGCAGTACTTC 18 TRBJ2-7 TRBV15 TRBD2 -
CASSSLAGDYNEQFF TGTGCCAGCAGTTCGCTAGCGGGAGATTACAATGAGCAGTTCTTC 15 TRBJ2-1 TRBV6-5 TRBD2 -
CATSRDLDEKLFF TGTGCCACCAGCAGAGATTTGGATGAAAAACTGTTTTTT 13 TRBJ1-4 TRBV15 - -
CASSLSGTPNTEAFF TGTGCCAGCAGCTTATCTGGGACACCGAACACTGAAGCTTTCTTT 15 TRBJ1-1 TRBV7-2 - -
CASSSPILSDYGYTF TGTGCCAGCAGCTCCCCAATCCTATCGGACTATGGCTACACCTTC 15 TRBJ1-2 TRBV7-9 - -
CASSDPGQGDEAFF TGTGCCAGCAGTGATCCGGGACAGGGGGATGAAGCTTTCTTT 14 TRBJ1-1 TRBV6-1 TRBD1 -
CASSSRGRGSDGYTF TGTGCCAGCAGCTCCCGGGGCAGGGGGTCCGATGGCTACACCTTC 15 TRBJ1-2 TRBV7-9 TRBD1 -
CASSLGWGPMDTQYF TGTGCCAGCAGCTTGGGGTGGGGGCCTATGGATACGCAGTATTTT 15 TRBJ2-3 TRBV5-6 - -
CASSSDQGSEQYF TGTGCCAGCAGCTCGGATCAGGGTAGCGAGCAGTACTTC 13 TRBJ2-7 TRBV11-1 - -
CASSLATRDNEQFF TGTGCCAGCAGCTTAGCGACTAGGGACAATGAGCAGTTCTTC 14 TRBJ2-1 TRBV11-2 - -